A selection of T cell receptor beta chains follows, all from one sample in a study of early T cells in non-severe SARS-CoV-2 infection. TCRdb fed the 5' RACE reads into MiXCR, producing one record per CDR3 protein. Altogether some 60,000 distinct CDR3 sequences are present, about 9.1% being singletons, with the ten largest covering more than 6.5%. Sequenced material: whole blood. These TCRs come from an adult who was a healthcare worker with PCR-confirmed SARS-CoV-2 infection or an uninfected control (not recorded which). Each CDR3 is given with its conserved first and last residue. The D gene is left open where the match is weak. Clone sizes are given selectively: once, few, many, or a class where the clone is expanded.

TRBV7-2,TRBJ2-7,-,-,CASSLMSRSYEQYF,TGTGCCAGCAGCTTAATGAGCAGGTCCTACGAGCAGTACTTC
TRBV10-1,TRBJ2-7,many,-,CASSESPTADYAEAYEQYF,TGCGCCAGCAGTGAGTCCCCGACCGCTGACTACGCCGAAGCCTACGAGCAGTACTTC
TRBV12-3/TRBV12-4,TRBJ1-4,few,TRBD1,CASRRTGTANEKLFF,TGTGCCAGCAGACGGACCGGGACAGCAAATGAAAAACTGTTTTTT
TRBV15,TRBJ1-5,few,-,CATSRFRAQPQHF,TGTGCCACCAGCAGGTTCAGGGCTCAGCCCCAGCATTTT
TRBV29-1,TRBJ1-2,-,-,CSVGQSDGYTF,TGCAGCGTTGGACAGTCCGATGGCTACACCTTC
TRBV5-1,TRBJ1-4,-,-,CASSLAGTQGREKLFF,TGCGCCAGCAGCTTGGCCGGGACACAGGGTCGGGAAAAACTGTTTTTT
TRBV29-1,TRBJ1-2,few,-,CSVASGRRYTF,TGCAGCGTTGCGTCGGGGAGACGCTACACCTTC
TRBV11-2,TRBJ1-3,-,-,CASSLFGGSENTIYF,TGTGCCAGCAGCTTATTCGGGGGCTCTGAAAACACCATATATTTT
TRBV7-2,TRBJ2-7,-,-,CASSLELAFRYEQYF,TGTGCCAGCAGCTTAGAACTAGCTTTCCGCTACGAGCAGTACTTC
TRBV7-3,TRBJ2-7,many,-,CASSLYKNYEQYF,TGTGCCAGCAGCTTATATAAGAACTACGAGCAGTACTTC
TRBV29-1,TRBJ2-7,-,-,CSVDLGVGAEQYF,TGCAGCGTTGATCTAGGGGTAGGGGCCGAGCAGTACTTC
TRBV29-1,TRBJ2-1,few,-,CSDRVLEFF,TGCAGCGACCGGGTATTGGAGTTCTTC
TRBV2,TRBJ1-1,many,-,CASSFEREGSSAFF,TGTGCCAGCAGCTTCGAGAGGGAGGGCTCGTCTGCTTTCTTT
TRBV29-1,TRBJ2-6,-,TRBD1,CSVGQGFSGANVLTF,TGCAGCGTTGGACAGGGGTTCTCTGGGGCCAACGTCCTGACTTTC
TRBV19,TRBJ2-6,many,-,CASSITGSGANVLTF,TGTGCCAGTAGTATCACGGGGTCTGGGGCCAACGTCCTGACTTTC
TRBV9,TRBJ2-7,many,-,CASSVAGTDSYEQYF,TGTGCCAGCAGCGTCGCCGGGACGGATTCCTACGAGCAGTACTTC
TRBV5-1,TRBJ2-7,many,-,CASSFYGTESSYEQYF,TGCGCCAGCAGTTTTTACGGGACTGAGAGCTCCTACGAGCAGTACTTC
TRBV7-9,TRBJ2-1,many,-,CASSSLGTPRDNEQFF,TGTGCCAGCAGCTCACTTGGGACTCCGAGAGACAATGAGCAGTTCTTC
TRBV24-1,TRBJ1-5,many,TRBD1,CATSEQGRNQPQHF,TGTGCCACCAGTGAACAGGGGAGAAATCAGCCCCAGCATTTT
TRBV27,TRBJ2-4,many,-,CASSPLRTARNIQYF,TGTGCCAGCAGTCCTCTTCGGACAGCGCGGAACATTCAGTACTTC
TRBV12-3/TRBV12-4,TRBJ1-1,many,-,CASSFNMNTEAFF,TGTGCCAGCAGTTTTAACATGAACACTGAAGCTTTCTTT
TRBV12-3/TRBV12-4,TRBJ2-2,few,-,CASSLMDTGELFF,TGTGCCAGCAGTTTAATGGACACCGGGGAGCTGTTTTTT
TRBV2,TRBJ2-1,many,-,CASSDTAGYYNEQFF,TGTGCCAGCAGTGATACGGCGGGATACTACAATGAGCAGTTCTTC
TRBV4-1,TRBJ2-1,-,-,CASSQDRGDYNEQFF,TGCGCCAGCAGCCAAGATCGAGGGGATTACAATGAGCAGTTCTTC
TRBV6-4,TRBJ2-7,many,-,CASSEQPGRSYEQYF,TGTGCCAGCAGTGAACAACCGGGCCGATCCTACGAGCAGTACTTC
TRBV27,TRBJ1-5,few,-,CASSLDSPNQPQHF,TGTGCCAGCAGTTTGGACAGCCCCAATCAGCCCCAGCATTTT
TRBV29-1,TRBJ2-6,many,-,CSVGQGSSGANVLIF,-
TRBV24-1,TRBJ1-5,-,TRBD1,CATSEAPGQGLNYGNQPQHF,TGTGCCACCAGTGAAGCGCCGGGACAGGGCCTAAATTATGGAAATCAGCCCCAGCATTTT
TRBV7-9,TRBJ2-7,many,TRBD1,CASSFYTGALAYEQYF,TGTGCCAGCAGCTTCTATACAGGGGCCCTTGCCTACGAGCAGTACTTC
TRBV9,TRBJ2-3,-,TRBD1,CASSVEGQGDTQYF,TGTGCCAGCAGCGTAGAGGGACAGGGGGATACGCAGTATTTT
TRBV27,TRBJ2-7,few,TRBD1,CASSPIGTGAPYEQYF,TGTGCCAGCAGTCCCATCGGGACAGGGGCCCCCTACGAGCAGTACTTC
TRBV7-2,TRBJ1-4,many,-,CASSLERNGEKLFF,TGTGCCAGCAGCTTAGAGAGGAATGGTGAAAAACTGTTTTTT
TRBV11-2,TRBJ2-1,many,-,CASSLGELEQFF,TGTGCCAGCAGCTTAGGAGAACTGGAGCAGTTCTTC
TRBV6-2/TRBV6-3,TRBJ1-2,many,-,CASTTLGGGYTF,TGTGCCAGCACCACCCTAGGGGGTGGCTACACCTTC
TRBV30,TRBJ1-5,many,-,CAWSVGQPQHF,TGTGCCTGGAGTGTGGGACAGCCCCAGCATTTT
TRBV7-9,TRBJ2-7,many,TRBD2,CASSPDWTSSEDF,TGTGCCAGCAGCCCCGACTGGACTAGTTCCGAGGACTTC
TRBV27,TRBJ2-2,many,TRBD1,CASSSRDREAGELFF,TGTGCCAGCAGCTCACGGGACAGGGAGGCCGGGGAGCTGTTTTTT
TRBV7-9,TRBJ2-2,many,-,CASSPRSSRNTGELFF,TGTGCCAGCAGCCCAAGATCTTCTAGAAACACCGGGGAGCTGTTTTTT
TRBV5-3,TRBJ1-1,many,TRBD1,CARSRQGAMMNTEAFF,TGTGCCAGAAGCCGTCAGGGGGCGATGATGAACACTGAAGCTTTCTTT
TRBV18,TRBJ2-7,-,-,CASSLVPGHNSYEQYF,TGTGCCAGCTCATTAGTTCCGGGACACAACTCCTACGAGCAGTACTTC
TRBV18,TRBJ2-1,-,TRBD1,CASSPLLSQDRGWSEQFF,TGTGCCAGCTCACCCCTTCTCAGTCAGGACAGGGGATGGAGTGAGCAGTTCTTC
TRBV7-2,TRBJ2-3,few,TRBD1,CASSLSGDRGGTQYF,TGTGCCAGCAGCTTATCTGGAGACAGGGGAGGTACGCAGTATTTT
TRBV20-1,TRBJ2-5,-,-,CSAENVPATGVETQYF,TGCAGTGCCGAAAATGTTCCCGCGACGGGAGTAGAGACCCAGTACTTC
TRBV20-1,TRBJ2-5,many,TRBD1,CSAKGQGDGTQYF,TGCAGTGCAAAGGGACAGGGGGATGGGACCCAGTACTTC
TRBV7-9,TRBJ2-1,many,-,CASSPQGQRNEQFF,TGTGCCAGCAGCCCGCAGGGCCAGAGGAATGAGCAGTTCTTC
TRBV3-1,TRBJ2-3,-,-,CASSQGQRTDTQYF,TGTGCCAGCAGCCAAGGACAGCGCACAGATACGCAGTATTTT
TRBV7-9,TRBJ1-2,many,-,CASSLETGRTNYGYTF,TGTGCCAGCAGCTTAGAGACTGGCCGGACTAACTATGGCTACACCTTC
TRBV29-1,TRBJ2-5,-,-,CSLKAADQETQYF,TGCAGCTTGAAGGCGGCGGATCAAGAGACCCAGTACTTC
TRBV7-3,TRBJ2-3,many,-,CASSPWDTDTQYF,TGTGCCAGCAGCCCCTGGGATACAGATACGCAGTATTTT
TRBV7-6,TRBJ2-1,-,-,CASSSRAGEQFF,TGTGCCAGCAGCTCCCGGGCTGGTGAGCAGTTCTTC
TRBV15,TRBJ2-2,-,TRBD1,CATSRAPRQGLTGELFF,TGTGCCACCAGCAGAGCCCCACGACAGGGTTTGACCGGGGAGCTGTTTTTT
TRBV6-1,TRBJ2-1,many,-,CASAQGSYNEQFF,TGTGCCAGTGCCCAAGGCTCCTACAATGAGCAGTTCTTC
TRBV20-1,TRBJ1-4,-,-,CSARGLQLNEKLFF,TGCAGTGCTAGGGGGCTTCAGCTTAATGAAAAACTGTTTTTT
TRBV2,TRBJ1-4,many,TRBD1,CASRLTGGKTNEKLFF,TGTGCCAGCAGATTAACAGGGGGCAAGACTAATGAAAAACTGTTTTTT